These 32 T cell receptor beta chains originate from one sample sequenced in a study of tumor-infiltrating lymphocytes in primary liver carcinoma. Total RNA and DNA came together from about 21-30 mg of bulk tissue without cell sorting. With a constant-region primer, TCR beta cDNA was made from approximately 520 ng of total RNA. Three rounds of nested multiplex PCR with slightly modified ARM-PCR produced TCR beta libraries. Forward primers for TRBV1-TRBV30 and a C-beta reverse primer served the first two PCR rounds, at 10 cycles each. Each CDR3 protein is one row after TCRdb ran MiXCR on the multiplex PCR reads. The data contain approximately 60,000 distinct CDR3 sequences, less than 75% of them seen just once; the ten biggest clones take up approximately 50%. What was sequenced was liver tumor tissue from sampling region 2. Stated subset: tumor region T2, inferior pole. Receptor source: a man between 40 and 49 years old with primary liver carcinoma and hepatitis B virus infection.

The chain links TRBV10-3 to TRBJ1-2; D is possibly TRBD1 (6 bases). The length of the CDR3 is 14 residues. The V gene lost 7 bases and the J gene lost 6 bases, with 18 bases spanning the gap. CDR1 ENHRY and CDR2 SYGVKD come from the germline V gene. The CDR3 protein is CAIKGLDQGNGYTF. DNA for the CDR3: TGTGCCATCAAGGGTCTCGACCAGGGGAATGGCTACACCTTC.

This clonotype appeared many times. J is TRBJ2-7 and V is TRBV6-6; perhaps TRBD2 as D (6 bases). The CDR3 contains 13 residues. Trimming took 6 bases from V and 5 from J, leaving 14 bases between them. Germline values: CDR1 MNHNY, CDR2 SVGAGI (reference sequence). CDR3 sequence: CASSPGSGNEQYF. The CDR3 region has the DNA TGTGCCAGCAGCCCCGGGAGTGGTAACGAGCAGTACTTC.

This chain connects TRBV2 to TRBJ2-7; D is possibly TRBD1 or TRBD2 (6 bases each). Deletions cut 6 bases from V and 1 base from J, with 25 bases between. Germline assignment: CDR1 SNHLY and CDR2 FYNNEI. The CDR3 is 18 amino acids. The CDR3 spells CASRPYPGRGQNSYEQYF. The DNA of the CDR3 is TGTGCCAGCAGACCGTACCCGGGACGGGGGCAAAATTCCTACGAGCAGTACTTC. Filled out from reference TRBV2 and TRBJ2-7, the complete variable domain reads EPEVTQTPSHQVTQMGQEVILRCVPISNHLYFYWYRQILGQKVEFLVSFYNNEISEKSEIFDDQFSVERPDGSNFTLKIRSTKLEDSAMYFCASRPYPGRGQNSYEQYFGPGTRLTVT.

As regards this clonotype: One junction end disagrees with the germline gene, perhaps due to a read error. This chain connects TRBV6-5 to TRBJ2-7; no clear D. Germline V gives CDR1 MNHEY, CDR2 SVGAGI. The CDR3 loop spans 16 amino acids. In DNA, the CDR3 is TGTACCAGCCAAAGGTACCGGGTCACCGCACTTTACGAGCAGTACTTC. It codes for CTSQRYRVTALYEQYF.

Worth noting for this clonotype: A much larger clone is a single base away; this may be a read error. The chain uses TRBV5-8 and TRBJ2-5; the D gene is possibly TRBD1 (6 bases). This CDR3 region has 14 residues. Germline loops: CDR1 SGHTS, CDR2 YDEGEE. The CDR3 nucleotides are TGTGCCAGCAGCCCCCCCTGGGGGCACGAGATCCAGTACTTC. Translation: CASSPPWGHEIQYF.

With respect to this clonotype: This sequence may be a read error, since a much larger clone differs from it by one base. The chain links TRBV29-1 to TRBJ1-1; D might be TRBD1 (5 bases). Trimming removed 8 bases from V and 4 bases from J, with 14 bases in between. CDR1 and CDR2 from the germline V gene are SQVTM and ANQGSEA. CDR3 size: 12 residues. The DNA for the CDR3 is TGCAGCCTGATAACGGGGGGCACTGAAGCTTTCTTT. This sequence encodes CSLITGGTEAFF.

This clonotype was counted ten times or more. J is TRBJ2-7 and V is TRBV6-6; 13 nucleotides line up with TRBD2. V was clipped by 2 bases and J by 6 bases; unmatched bases: 4. In germline, CDR1 is MNHNY, CDR2 SVGAGI (reference sequence). This CDR3 is 15 amino acids long. This CDR3 reads CASSYPGLAGVEQYF. CDR3 DNA sequence: TGTGCCAGCAGTTACCCAGGACTAGCGGGAGTCGAGCAGTACTTC.

Remarks on this clonotype: The conserved closing phenylalanine or tryptophan is absent in this CDR3, likely reflecting a read error. V is TRBV29-1 and J is TRBJ2-3, with D perhaps matching TRBD2 (5 bases). This CDR3 region has 12 residues. V lost 3 bases to trimming and J lost 3 bases, with 7 bases between them. Germline CDR1 and CDR2: SQVTM and ANQGSEA. The CDR3 nucleotides read TGCAGCGTTGATACGGGGACAGATACGCAGTATTTG. Translated: CSVDTGTDTQYL.

This chain uses TRBV7-8 with TRBJ2-3; D remains unclear. The V end was cut by 11 bases, the J end by 6 bases, with 18 bases between. Germline V CDR1 and CDR2: SGHVS, FQNEAQ. The CDR3 covers 13 residues. DNA of the CDR3: TGTGCCGGCTGGTGGGCGGACGAGGATACGCAGTATTTT. It codes for CAGWWADEDTQYF.

The rearrangement joins TRBV30 to TRBJ2-5, with TRBD1 as a possible D gene (8 bases). Germline CDR1 GTSNPN, CDR2 SVGIG (reference sequence). This CDR3 has 13 amino acids. For the CDR3, the DNA is TGTACCTTAAACACAGGGGGGGCAGAGACCCAGTACTTC. Translated, it gives CTLNTGGAETQYF.

Worth noting for this clonotype: With a much larger clone just one base away, this may be a read error. This sequence joins TRBV5-5 and TRBJ2-7; 8 nucleotides agree with TRBD2. The CDR3 has 16 amino acids. Germline CDR1 reads SGHKS; CDR2 reads YYEKEE (reference sequence). CDR3 residues: CVSSLVIGAGVWEQYF. The DNA of the CDR3 is TGTGTCAGCAGCTTGGTTATAGGAGCGGGAGTATGGGAGCAGTACTTC.

On this clonotype: A much larger clone sits a single nucleotide away, making a read error possible. The genes are TRBV28 and TRBJ2-1, with D tentatively TRBD2 (6 bases). The CDR3 contains 15 residues. Germline CDR1 reads MDHEN; CDR2 reads SYDVKM. CDR3 coding DNA: TGTGCCAGCAGTCCTAGCGCGTCCTCCTACTATGAGCAGTTCTTC. This codes for CASSPSASSYYEQFF.

The J gene is TRBJ2-7, the V gene TRBV4-1; the D is unclear. Per the germline V gene, CDR1 is MGHRA and CDR2 is YSYEKL. The germline V and J ends were trimmed by 0 bases and 5 bases, with 11 bases remaining between them. This CDR3 is 14 amino acids long. The CDR3 DNA is TGCGCCAGCAGCCAAGAGACCCCTGTTGACGAGCAGTACTTC. It is translated as CASSQETPVDEQYF.

This chain connects TRBV14 to TRBJ2-1; no definite D call. Germline CDR1 and CDR2: SGHDN and FVKESK. V shed 7 bases and J shed 10 bases, with 17 bases lying between them. This CDR3 is built from 13 residues. CDR3 residues: CASNQDRVREQFF. CDR3 bases: TGTGCCAGCAATCAAGATCGGGTCAGGGAGCAGTTCTTC.

This clonotype was seen a single time. Likely a read error: the CDR3 ends without its conserved phenylalanine or tryptophan. The J gene is TRBJ2-2, the V gene TRBV6-1; maybe TRBD2 (6 bases). The CDR3 consists of 16 residues. V lost 1 base and J lost 6, with 15 bases in between. Germline V gene sequence: CDR1 MNHNS, CDR2 SASEGT. CDR3 nucleotide sequence: TGTGCCAGCAGTGAAGTCCCCACTAGCTTACCCGGGGAGCTGTTTTTA. This gives the protein CASSEVPTSLPGELFL.

This clonotype is medium-sized (0.01 to 0.1%). The V call is TRBV11-2, the J call TRBJ2-3, with TRBD2 matching 7 bases. J lost 1 base, V lost 1 base, and 17 bases had no gene match. The CDR3 covers 20 residues. CDR1 is SGHAT, CDR2 FQNNGV, per germline. DNA of the CDR3: TGTGCCAGCAGCTTAGCCCTGAGGGGTCCGCGGGAGAAGGGCACAGATACGCAGTATTTT. This codes for CASSLALRGPREKGTDTQYF.

In regard to this clonotype: The junction departs from germline at one end; a sequencing error may be responsible. The chain couples TRBV11-2 to TRBJ2-1; 7 bases are shared with TRBD2. Germline V CDR1 and CDR2: SGHAT, FQNNGV. The CDR3 covers 19 residues. For the CDR3, the DNA is TGTACCAGCAGCTCAGATAGGCGATTCAGCGGGACCCTTTACAATGAGCAGTTCTTC. Translating gives CTSSSDRRFSGTLYNEQFF.

A remark on this clonotype: A much larger clonotype is one base distant, so this may be a read error. The gene calls are TRBV5-1 and TRBJ2-7; D may be TRBD1 (5 bases). The germline V gene encodes CDR1 SGHRS and CDR2 YFSETQ. The CDR3 spans 13 residues. The CDR3 loop is CTSSSDSTYEQYF. CDR3 nucleotide sequence: TGCACCAGCAGCTCCGACAGCACCTACGAGCAGTACTTC.

This chain uses TRBV12-3 or TRBV12-4 with TRBJ2-7; D is unclear. The CDR3 loop spans 12 amino acids. Trimming removed 3 bases from V and 2 bases from J, with 5 bases in between. The CDR3 bases are TGTGCCAGCAGTTTCCTCCCCTACGAGCAGTACTTC. This codes for CASSFLPYEQYF.

The chain carries TRBV6-1 and TRBJ2-3; D is possibly TRBD1 (6 bases). Germline CDR1 is MNHNS and CDR2 is SASEGT. Trimming removed 3 bases from V and 3 bases from J, with 13 bases in between. CDR3 length: 15 residues. In DNA form, the CDR3 reads TGTGCCAGCAGTGATGAGACAGGAGCGACAGATACGCAGTATTTT. Residues: CASSDETGATDTQYF.

Concerning this clonotype itself: Since a much larger clone is just one base distant, this may be a read error. The V and J genes are TRBV28 and TRBJ1-1, with D perhaps matching TRBD1 (6 bases). This CDR3 contains 16 residues. Per the germline V gene, CDR1 is MDHEN and CDR2 is SYDVKM. In nucleotides, the CDR3 is TGTGTCAGCAGTGGGGTGATCAGGGGTTTGAACACTGAAGCTTTCTTT. Its translation: CVSSGVIRGLNTEAFF.

With regard to this clonotype: A much larger clone lies one base from this, so it may be a read error. The chain couples TRBV11-2 to TRBJ2-3, with D maybe TRBD1 (6 bases). CDR1 is SGHAT and CDR2 is FQNNGV in the germline V gene. The CDR3 extends over 16 amino acids. Written as DNA, the CDR3 is TGTGTCAGTAGCAGAAGAAGTACAGGGAACACAAATACGCACTACTTT. Protein sequence: CVSSRRSTGNTNTHYF.

J is TRBJ2-1 and V is TRBV29-1; D unclear. The CDR3 extends over 14 amino acids. Germline CDR1 reads SQVTM; CDR2 reads ANQGSEA. Trimming pared 4 bases from V and 6 bases from J, leaving 16 bases between. CDR3 loop: CSVAESLIVNEQFF. The CDR3 region has the DNA TGCAGCGTTGCGGAGTCCTTGATCGTCAATGAGCAGTTCTTC.

This clonotype was counted many times. The CDR3 DNA reads as TGTGCCAGCAGCCTACGGGACAGCGGCACAGATACGCAGTATTTT. This codes for CASSLRDSGTDTQYF. This rearrangement joins TRBV7-9 to TRBJ2-3; 7 bases agree with TRBD1. V shed 5 bases and J 1 base; nucleotides not matched to a gene: 6. The CDR3 loop spans 15 amino acids. The germline V gene has CDR1 SEHNR and CDR2 FQNEAQ (reference sequence).

Remarks on this clonotype: Likely a read error: the CDR3 ends without its conserved phenylalanine or tryptophan. V is TRBV5-6 and J is TRBJ2-3; D is unresolved. CDR1 and CDR2 from the germline V gene are SGHDT and YYEEEE. Trimming shortened V by 4 bases and J by 11 bases, and 11 bases separated the two germline ends. The CDR3 contains 11 residues. In nucleotides, the CDR3 is TGTGCCAGCAGCCGATTGGGTATGCAGTATTTA. Translating gives CASSRLGMQYL.

The rearrangement joins TRBV29-1 to TRBJ2-1, with D hard to call. Trimming took 6 bases from V and 10 from J, leaving 28 bases between them. The germline CDR1 and CDR2 sequences are SQVTM and ANQGSEA. CDR3 size: 16 residues. The CDR3 loop is CSVATLLFWSRQEQFF. The CDR3 nucleotides are TGCAGCGTCGCCACGCTTCTGTTCTGGTCCCGTCAAGAGCAGTTCTTC.

Turning to this clonotype: One end of the junction does not line up with germline, which may come from a read error. The chain carries TRBV4-2 and TRBJ2-1; no clear D. The CDR3 consists of 14 residues. CDR1 is LGHNA and CDR2 is YNFKEQ in the germline V gene. Written as DNA, the CDR3 is TGTCCCAGCAGTCTAGGGCACAGCGACAATGAGCTGTTCTTC. This gives the protein CPSSLGHSDNELFF.

This clonotype was found many times. The chain uses TRBV5-5 and TRBJ2-3; D is uncertain. V lost 2 bases and J 5 bases, leaving 3 bases between the germline ends. The CDR3 loop spans 11 amino acids. Looked up from germline, CDR1 is SGHKS and CDR2 is YYEKEE (reference sequence). The CDR3 DNA follows: TGTGCCAGCAGCTTTGGAGATACGCAGTATTTT. This sequence encodes CASSFGDTQYF. The whole variable domain, remainder taken from reference TRBV5-5 and TRBJ2-3, is DAGVTQSPTHLIKTRGQQVTLRCSPISGHKSVSWYQQVLGQGPQFIFQYYEKEERGRGNFPDRFSARQFPNYSSELNVNALLLGDSALYLCASSFGDTQYFGPGTRLTVL.

Only one count was recorded for this clonotype. This sequence joins TRBV11-2 and TRBJ2-7, with 7 bases matching TRBD2. Unmatched junction bases numbered 9, after V lost 5 bases and J lost 2 bases. CDR1 SGHAT and CDR2 FQNNGV come from the germline V gene. CDR3 size: 15 residues. The DNA for the CDR3 is TGTGCCAGCAGCGTGATGGTGGCGGGAGCCTACGAGCAGTACTTC. This gives the protein CASSVMVAGAYEQYF.

This clonotype appeared a few times. The junction and the germline gene differ at one end; a read error may be behind it. The rearrangement links TRBV6-5 to TRBJ1-3; D is undetermined. The CDR3 length is 16 residues. Germline loops: CDR1 MNHEY, CDR2 SVGAGI. CDR3 sequence: CTSSYSRPSSGNTIYF. The DNA of the CDR3 is TGTACCAGCAGTTACTCGAGACCCAGCTCTGGAAACACCATATATTTT.

The sample holds many counts of this clonotype. CDR3 in amino acids: CASRSTGELFF. The CDR3 coding sequence is TGCGCCAGCAGGTCCACCGGGGAGCTGTTTTTT. The V gene is TRBV5-1, the J gene TRBJ2-2; unclear D gene. V lost 5 bases and J lost 4, with 3 bases in between. The CDR3 covers 11 residues. CDR1 and CDR2 from the germline V gene are SGHRS and YFSETQ.

To note about this clonotype: This is likely a read error, given that the CDR3 carries no conserved phenylalanine or tryptophan at its end. The chain couples TRBV4-1 to TRBJ2-2; D is tentatively TRBD1 or TRBD2 (6 bases each). The V end was cut by 0 bases, the J end by 6 bases, with 11 bases between. The CDR3 consists of 15 residues. Germline CDR1 reads MGHRA; CDR2 reads YSYEKL. CDR3 residues: CASSQDPGAPGELFY. CDR3 nucleotides: TGCGCCAGCAGCCAAGACCCGGGGGCTCCCGGGGAGCTGTTTTAT.